This is a list of T cell receptor beta chains from one sample in a study of human T cells and chemical hapten exposure. Each CDR3 protein gets one entry after TCRdb re-called the RACE reads with MiXCR. There are 79,000 or so distinct CDR3 sequences in the sample; about 9.4% occur only once, and about 1.3% lies in the top ten. The specimen comprised whole blood, sampled in connection with sensitization to the hapten diphenylcyclopropenone (DPC). These receptors originate from a woman in her fifties or sixties with alopecia areata. Some clones in this sample may be carry-over from other donors' samples. The CDR3 runs from the conserved cysteine through the conserved F or W. The order of the fields is V gene, J gene, D gene, clone size, CDR3 protein, CDR3 DNA. A D gene is named only where the DNA matches it firmly. Clone size is given for some rows only: seen once, a few or many times, or a class if the clone is expanded.

>TRBV28|TRBJ1-6|NA|many
CASSLVRSIDSPLHF
TGTGCCAGCAGTTTGGTCAGATCCATTGATTCACCCCTCCACTTT
>TRBV11-2|TRBJ2-7|TRBD2|NA
CASSQTSGPTYEQYF
TGTGCCAGCAGTCAGACTAGCGGCCCCACCTACGAGCAGTACTTC
>TRBV7-2|TRBJ2-7|NA|NA
CASSLARNEQYF
TGTGCCAGCAGCTTAGCTAGAAACGAGCAGTACTTC
>TRBV4-2|TRBJ2-7|NA|few
CASSFRGVGGSREQYF
TGTGCCAGCAGCTTCCGAGGGGTCGGGGGTTCGCGCGAGCAGTACTTC
>TRBV20-1|TRBJ1-5|NA|many
CSARSLSGPSNQPQHF
TGCAGTGCTAGGAGCCTCTCGGGACCGAGCAATCAGCCCCAGCATTTT
>TRBV29-1|TRBJ2-7|TRBD2|many
CSVVEFGSSGRGLEQYF
TGCAGCGTTGTTGAATTCGGGTCAAGCGGGAGGGGGTTGGAGCAGTACTTC
>TRBV24-1|TRBJ1-2|NA|few
CATSVGGNYGYTF
TGTGCCACCAGTGTCGGAGGTAACTATGGCTACACCTTC
>TRBV7-2|TRBJ2-7|NA|few
CASTFSAGNGEQYF
TGTGCCAGCACCTTTTCGGCGGGCAACGGCGAGCAGTACTTC
>TRBV7-2|TRBJ2-5|NA|few
CASSPWDTQETQYF
TGTGCCAGCAGCCCGTGGGACACCCAAGAGACCCAGTACTTC
>TRBV18|TRBJ1-1|NA|few
CASSPRHMNTEAFF
TGTGCCAGCTCACCACGACATATGAACACTGAAGCTTTCTTT